This T cell receptor (beta chain) appears in the sequencing data of a study of OX40 agonist ivuxolimab in advanced cancers. Overall study context: The mean age was about 57 years, ranging from 23 to 79, with 65% to 90% of participants male. General study results and limits: CD4+ and CD8+ blood T cells expanded clonally by week 6 at 0.1 to 3.0 mg/kg.

Details on this clone: The antigen is unknown.

Patients were ruled out by autoimmune disease history or systemic immunosuppression. Clones were sequenced by immunoSEQ multiplex PCR, and TCRdb holds only the in-frame ones, with some missing. The sample shows tens of thousands of clones, 70% to 90% of them seen only once. The CDR3 runs 12 residues. Trimming took off 3 bases at V and 7 bases at J, with 6 bases between the two ends. From germline, CDR1 is SEHNR and CDR2 FQNEAQ (reference sequence). The input for sequencing was CD4+ or CD8+ T cells sorted from blood, taken in a trial of the OX40 agonist ivuxolimab. The V and J genes are TRBV7-9 and TRBJ2-2; D gene uncertain. The TCR was taken from an adult with an advanced solid tumor such as melanoma, head and neck, liver or kidney cancer. For the CDR3, the DNA is TGTGCCAGCAGCTTGCAACGCGGGGAGCTGTTTTTT. As protein: CASSLQRGELFF.